This T cell receptor beta chain was retrieved from a study of shared clonotypes between healthy human individuals. Looking at the study overall: Three plates each covered CD4 naive and memory; CD8 naive two, CD8 memory one. Overall study findings and caveats: Clonotype sharing among donors was expected to depend on sequencing depth. Compared with memory subsets, naive subsets generally had larger estimated richness.

Comments on this clone: The antigen remains unidentified.

Naive CD8 cells comprised CD45RO-negative, CCR7-positively selected cells, excluding terminally differentiated effector memory CD45RA+ cells. V was clipped by 4 bases and J by 1 base; unmatched bases: 2. CDR1 SGHDT and CDR2 YYEEEE come from the germline V gene. The CDR3 consists of 13 residues. The data were produced by immunoSEQ multiplex PCR, yet TCRdb's version contains in-frame clones alone and is incomplete. The sample consists of under 600,000 clones, 98% of them appearing once. The chain carries TRBV5-6 and TRBJ2-7, with 7 bases fitting TRBD1. This receptor was identified in a man younger than 40 in good health. Material for sequencing was naive CD8+ T cells sorted from blood. CDR3 protein: CASSPGQSYEQYF. As DNA, the CDR3 is TGTGCCAGCAGCCCGGGACAGTCCTACGAGCAGTACTTC.